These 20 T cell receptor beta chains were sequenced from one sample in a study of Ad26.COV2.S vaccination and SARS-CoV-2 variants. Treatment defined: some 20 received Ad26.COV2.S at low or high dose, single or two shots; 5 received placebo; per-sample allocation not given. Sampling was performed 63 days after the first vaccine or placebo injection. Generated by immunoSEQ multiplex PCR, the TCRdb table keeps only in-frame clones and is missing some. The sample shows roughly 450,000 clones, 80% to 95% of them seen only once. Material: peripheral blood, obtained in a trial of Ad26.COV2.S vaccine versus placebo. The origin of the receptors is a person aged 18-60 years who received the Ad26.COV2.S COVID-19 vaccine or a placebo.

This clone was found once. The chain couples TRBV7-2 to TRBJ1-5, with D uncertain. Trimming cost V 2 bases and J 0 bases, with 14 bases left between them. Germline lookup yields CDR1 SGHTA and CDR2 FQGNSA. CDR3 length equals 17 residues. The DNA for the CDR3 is TGTGCCAGCAGCTTAAATATCGGGCAGTATAGCAATCAGCCCCAGCATTTT. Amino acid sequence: CASSLNIGQYSNQPQHF.

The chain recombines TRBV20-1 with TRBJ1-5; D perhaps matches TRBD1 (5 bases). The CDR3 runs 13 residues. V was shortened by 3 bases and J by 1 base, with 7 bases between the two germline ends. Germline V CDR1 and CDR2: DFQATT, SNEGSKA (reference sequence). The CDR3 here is CSASTGSNQPQHF. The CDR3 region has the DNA TGCAGTGCTAGTACAGGCAGCAATCAGCCCCAGCATTTT.

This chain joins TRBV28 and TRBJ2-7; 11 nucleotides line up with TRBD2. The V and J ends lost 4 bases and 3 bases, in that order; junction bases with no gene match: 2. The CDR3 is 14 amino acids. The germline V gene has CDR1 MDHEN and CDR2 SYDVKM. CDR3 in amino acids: CASSSGLAVYEQYF. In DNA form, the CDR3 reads TGTGCCAGCAGTTCGGGACTAGCGGTCTACGAGCAGTACTTC. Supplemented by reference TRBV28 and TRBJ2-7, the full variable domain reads DVKVTQSSRYLVKRTGEKVFLECVQDMDHENMFWYRQDPGLGLRLIYFSYDVKMKEKGDIPEGYSVSREKKERFSLILESASTNQTSMYLCASSSGLAVYEQYFGPGTRLTVT.

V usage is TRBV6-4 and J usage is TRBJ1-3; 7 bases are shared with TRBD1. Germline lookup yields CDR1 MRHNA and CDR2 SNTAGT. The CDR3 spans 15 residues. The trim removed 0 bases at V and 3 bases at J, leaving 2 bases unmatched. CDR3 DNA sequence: TGTGCCAGCAGTGACTCCCGGACAGGTGGAAACACCATATATTTT. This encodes CASSDSRTGGNTIYF.

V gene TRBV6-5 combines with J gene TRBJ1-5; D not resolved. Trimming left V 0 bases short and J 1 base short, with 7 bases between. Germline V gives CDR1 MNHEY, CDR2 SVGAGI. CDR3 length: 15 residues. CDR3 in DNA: TGTGCCAGCAGTTACTCAGACGGAAGCAATCAGCCCCAGCATTTT. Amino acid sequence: CASSYSDGSNQPQHF.

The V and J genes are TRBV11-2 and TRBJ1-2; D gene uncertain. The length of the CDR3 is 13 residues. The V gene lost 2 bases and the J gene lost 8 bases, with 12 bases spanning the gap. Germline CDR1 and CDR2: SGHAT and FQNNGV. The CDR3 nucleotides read TGTGCCAGCAGCTTACCGCTATCCGGCGGCTACACCTTC. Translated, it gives CASSLPLSGGYTF.

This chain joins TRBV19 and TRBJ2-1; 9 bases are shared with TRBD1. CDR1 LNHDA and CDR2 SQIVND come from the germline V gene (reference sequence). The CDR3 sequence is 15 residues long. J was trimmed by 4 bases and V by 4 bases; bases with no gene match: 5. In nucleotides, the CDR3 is TGTGCCAGTAGTAAACCGGGACAGGGATACAATGAGCAGTTCTTC. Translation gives CASSKPGQGYNEQFF.

CDR3 protein: CAISGPGQGTYEQYF. CDR3 nucleotide sequence: TGTGCCATCAGTGGACCGGGACAGGGGACCTACGAGCAGTACTTC. The chain uses TRBV10-3 and TRBJ2-7; 10 nucleotides match TRBD1. J gave up 2 bases and V 4 bases, and 5 bases lay outside the gene matches. CDR3 length: 15 amino acids. From germline, CDR1 is ENHRY and CDR2 SYGVKD.

The CDR3: CASSLTGVYETQYF. In DNA form, the CDR3 reads TGCGCCAGCAGCTTGACAGGGGTCTACGAGACCCAGTACTTC. The chain links TRBV5-1 to TRBJ2-5; 7 bases match TRBD1. The CDR3 sequence is 14 residues long. V dropped 1 base and J dropped 5; count of bases not matched to a gene: 5. Germline lookup yields CDR1 SGHRS and CDR2 YFSETQ.

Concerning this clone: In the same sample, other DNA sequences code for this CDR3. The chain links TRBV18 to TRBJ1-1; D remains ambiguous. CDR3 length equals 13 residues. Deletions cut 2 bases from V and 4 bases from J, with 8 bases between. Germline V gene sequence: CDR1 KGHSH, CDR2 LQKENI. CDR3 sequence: CASSPDRGTEAFF. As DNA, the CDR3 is TGTGCCAGCTCACCAGACCGGGGCACTGAAGCTTTCTTT.

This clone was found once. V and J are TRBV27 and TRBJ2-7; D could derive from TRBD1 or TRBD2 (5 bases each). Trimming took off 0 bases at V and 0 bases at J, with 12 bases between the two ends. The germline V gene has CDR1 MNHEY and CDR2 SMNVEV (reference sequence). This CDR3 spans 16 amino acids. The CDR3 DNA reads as TGTGCCAGCAGTTTATCGTTGGGGACCCTCTCCTACGAGCAGTACTTC. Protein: CASSLSLGTLSYEQYF.

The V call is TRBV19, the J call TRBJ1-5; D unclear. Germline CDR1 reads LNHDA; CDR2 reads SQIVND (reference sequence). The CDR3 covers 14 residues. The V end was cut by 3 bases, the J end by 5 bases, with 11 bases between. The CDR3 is CASSILGVYQPQHF. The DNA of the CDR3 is TGTGCCAGTAGTATCCTTGGGGTTTATCAGCCCCAGCATTTT.

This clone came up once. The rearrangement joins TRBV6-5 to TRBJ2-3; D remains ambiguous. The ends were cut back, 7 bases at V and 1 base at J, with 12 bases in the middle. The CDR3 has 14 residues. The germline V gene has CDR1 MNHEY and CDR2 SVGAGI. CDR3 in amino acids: CASKPDLRTDTQYF. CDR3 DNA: TGTGCCAGCAAGCCCGATTTGCGCACAGATACGCAGTATTTT.

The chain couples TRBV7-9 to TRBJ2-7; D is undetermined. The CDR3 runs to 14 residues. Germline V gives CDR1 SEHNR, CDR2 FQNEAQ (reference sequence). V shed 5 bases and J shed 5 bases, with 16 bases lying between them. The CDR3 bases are TGTGCCAGCAGCCCTGAAATTCGGTGGGACGAGCAGTACTTC. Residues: CASSPEIRWDEQYF.

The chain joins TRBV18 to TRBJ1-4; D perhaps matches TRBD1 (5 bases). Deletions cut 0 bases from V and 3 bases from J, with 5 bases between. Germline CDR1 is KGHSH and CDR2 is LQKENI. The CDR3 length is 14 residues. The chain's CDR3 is CASSPPGANEKLFF. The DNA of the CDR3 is TGTGCCAGCTCACCACCAGGGGCTAATGAAAAACTGTTTTTT.

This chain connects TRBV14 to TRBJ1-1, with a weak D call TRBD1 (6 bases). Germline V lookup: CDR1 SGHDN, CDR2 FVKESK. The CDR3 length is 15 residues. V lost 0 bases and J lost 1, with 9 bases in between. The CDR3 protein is CASSQDGGPNTEAFF. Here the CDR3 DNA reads TGTGCCAGCAGCCAAGATGGGGGGCCGAACACTGAAGCTTTCTTT.

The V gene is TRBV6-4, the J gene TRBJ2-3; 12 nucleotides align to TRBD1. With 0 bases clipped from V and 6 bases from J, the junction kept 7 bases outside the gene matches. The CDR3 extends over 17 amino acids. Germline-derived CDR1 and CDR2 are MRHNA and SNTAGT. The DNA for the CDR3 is TGTGCCAGCAGTGACTCTTCCGGGACAGGGGGCGGCGATACGCAGTATTTT. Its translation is CASSDSSGTGGGDTQYF.

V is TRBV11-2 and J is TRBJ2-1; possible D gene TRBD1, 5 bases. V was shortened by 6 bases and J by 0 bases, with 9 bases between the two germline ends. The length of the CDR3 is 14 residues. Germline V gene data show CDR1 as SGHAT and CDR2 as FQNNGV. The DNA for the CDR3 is TGTGCCAGCAGTACAGACAGCTCCTACAATGAGCAGTTCTTC. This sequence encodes CASSTDSSYNEQFF.

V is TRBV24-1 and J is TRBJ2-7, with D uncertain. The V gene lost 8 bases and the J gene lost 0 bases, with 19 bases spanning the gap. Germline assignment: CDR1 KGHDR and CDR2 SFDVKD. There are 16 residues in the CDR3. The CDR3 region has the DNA TGTGCCACCACCCTTTTGGTTACACCCGACTCCTACGAGCAGTACTTC. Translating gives CATTLLVTPDSYEQYF.

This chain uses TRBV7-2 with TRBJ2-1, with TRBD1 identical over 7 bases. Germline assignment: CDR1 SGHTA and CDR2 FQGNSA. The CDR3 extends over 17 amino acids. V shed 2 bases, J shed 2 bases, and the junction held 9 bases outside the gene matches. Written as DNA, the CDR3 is TGTGCCAGCAGCTTACGGCCCGGGACAGAGACCTACAATGAGCAGTTCTTC. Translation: CASSLRPGTETYNEQFF.